The 20 T cell receptor beta chains below come from one sample, sequenced in a study of OX40 agonist ivuxolimab in advanced cancers. Some clones are missing from TCRdb's copy, which holds only in-frame ones; the method was immunoSEQ multiplex PCR. This sample has about 100,000 clones, with approximately 93% found just once. The sample here was CD4+ or CD8+ T cells sorted from blood, taken in a trial of the OX40 agonist ivuxolimab. Receptors originate from an adult with an advanced solid tumor such as melanoma, head and neck, liver or kidney cancer.

The chain carries TRBV2 and TRBJ1-1; D is ambiguous. V dropped 5 bases and J dropped 10 bases, with 14 bases sitting between them. Germline assignment: CDR1 SNHLY and CDR2 FYNNEI. The CDR3 extends over 12 amino acids. CDR3 coding DNA: TGTGCCAGCAGTTCTTTGAGTTTCGGAGCTTTCTTT. Translating it yields CASSSLSFGAFF.

This chain uses TRBV5-4 with TRBJ2-1; 15 nucleotides agree with TRBD2. After removal of 4 bases from V and 4 bases from J, the junction contained 9 bases not matched to a gene. CDR1 is SGHNT and CDR2 is YYREEE in the germline V gene (reference sequence). CDR3 length: 18 amino acids. In nucleotides, the CDR3 is TGTGCCAGCAGCCTAGGACTAGCGGGAGGGTTTGGGTACAATGAGCAGTTCTTC. Encoded protein: CASSLGLAGGFGYNEQFF.

The chain recombines TRBV6-1 with TRBJ2-3; 12 bases are a match to TRBD2. The CDR3 contains 16 residues. Losses at the gene ends were 3 bases for V and 5 bases for J; bases not matched to a gene: 6. Germline CDR1 MNHNS, CDR2 SASEGT. CDR3 residues: CASSEGPGLAGDTQYF. The CDR3 region has the DNA TGTGCCAGCAGTGAGGGTCCGGGACTAGCGGGAGATACGCAGTATTTT.

The table lists this clone with a few counts. A read error may account for a junction end that differs from germline. The V and J genes are TRBV2 and TRBJ2-7; 10 positions agree with TRBD2. The CDR3 has 17 amino acids. The germline V gene encodes CDR1 SNHLY and CDR2 FYNNEI. CDR3 sequence: CEAGDDLTSGNSYEQYF. CDR3 coding DNA: TGCGAGGCAGGGGACGATTTAACTAGCGGGAACTCCTACGAGCAGTACTTC.

In its sample, this clone was seen a few times. The chain links TRBV18 to TRBJ1-1; D is uncertain. The germline V gene encodes CDR1 KGHSH and CDR2 LQKENI. Trimming removed 3 bases from V and 2 bases from J, with 7 bases in between. The CDR3 covers 13 residues. Here the CDR3 DNA reads TGTGCCAGCTCACCGGGGAGTAACACTGAAGCTTTCTTT. This codes for CASSPGSNTEAFF.

This clone was seen once. The chain is built from TRBV27 and TRBJ1-4, with D uncertain. CDR1 and CDR2 from the germline V gene are MNHEY and SMNVEV (reference sequence). The CDR3 consists of 16 residues. The V gene lost 6 bases and the J gene lost 2 bases, with 16 bases spanning the gap. DNA of the CDR3: TGTGCCAGCAGCCTCTTTGGTATGGGTACTAATGAAAAACTGTTTTTT. Protein sequence: CASSLFGMGTNEKLFF. The full variable domain, completed using reference TRBV27 and TRBJ1-4, is EAQVTQNPRYLITVTGKKLTVTCSQNMNHEYMSWYRQDPGLGLRQIYYSMNVEVTDKGDVPEGYKVSRKEKRNFPLILESPSPNQTSLYFCASSLFGMGTNEKLFFGSGTQLSVL.

V and J are TRBV9 and TRBJ1-2; D not certain. Trimming pared 0 bases from V and 4 bases from J, leaving 10 bases between. There are 14 residues in the CDR3. Germline CDR1 reads SGDLS; CDR2 reads YYNGEE. This CDR3 is CASSVGQDRYGYTF. The CDR3 DNA sequence: TGTGCCAGCAGCGTAGGGCAGGACCGCTATGGCTACACCTTC.

The rearrangement links TRBV7-8 to TRBJ2-7, with TRBD2 identical over 11 bases. Germline CDR1 is SGHVS and CDR2 is FQNEAQ. J gave up 3 bases and V 1 base, and 2 bases lay outside the gene matches. The CDR3 covers 15 residues. The CDR3 reads CASSLGLAGLYEQYF. The CDR3 nucleotides read TGTGCCAGCAGCTTAGGACTAGCGGGGCTCTACGAGCAGTACTTC.

CDR3 DNA: TGTGCCAGCAGTCATAGCGGGAGAAATAGGAATGAGCAGTTCTTC. Translating it yields CASSHSGRNRNEQFF. The J gene is TRBJ2-1, the V gene TRBV5-8; 9 nucleotides match TRBD2. Germline V CDR1 and CDR2: SGHTS, YDEGEE. The V gene end was trimmed by 5 bases and the J gene end by 7 bases; junction bases not matched to a gene: 10. The CDR3 spans 15 residues.

V is TRBV10-1 and J is TRBJ2-5, with D possibly being TRBD1 (5 bases). Germline CDR1 reads WNHNN; CDR2 reads SYGVQD (reference sequence). V dropped 3 bases and J dropped 0 bases, with 8 bases sitting between them. The CDR3 contains 14 residues. This CDR3 reads CASSDLRDQETQYF. CDR3 DNA sequence: TGCGCCAGCAGTGATCTCAGGGACCAAGAGACCCAGTACTTC.

CDR3 loop: CASSLGGTGANVLTF. The CDR3 coding sequence is TGTGCCAGCAGCTTAGGCGGGACTGGGGCCAACGTCCTGACTTTC. V usage is TRBV11-3 and J usage is TRBJ2-6; possibly TRBD2 for D (6 bases). Germline CDR1 is SGHNT and CDR2 is YENEEA. Trimming left V 1 base short and J 2 bases short, with 6 bases between. The CDR3 spans 15 residues. The full variable domain, rest sourced from reference TRBV11-3 and TRBJ2-6, is EAGVVQSPRYKIIEKKQPVAFWCNPISGHNTLYWYLQNLGQGPELLIRYENEEAVDDSQLPKDRFSAERLKGVDSTLKIQPAELGDSAVYLCASSLGGTGANVLTFGAGSRLTVL.

The J gene is TRBJ2-2, the V gene TRBV7-2, with D possibly TRBD1 on 7 matching bases. From germline, CDR1 is SGHTA and CDR2 FQGNSA. The CDR3 has 18 residues. The V and J ends lost 1 base and 4 bases respectively, with 19 bases between them. Here the CDR3 DNA reads TGTGCCAGCAGCTTAGAGCGTCAGGGGGGAGTTGGCACCGGGGAGCTGTTTTTT. It encodes CASSLERQGGVGTGELFF.

The chain carries TRBV7-6 and TRBJ1-3; 7 nucleotides line up with TRBD1. Trimming at V came to 2 bases and at J to 2 bases, leaving 12 bases not matched to a gene. Per the germline V gene, CDR1 is SGHVS and CDR2 is FNYEAQ. The CDR3 is made up of 18 amino acids. This CDR3 is CASSLTETGAPAGNTIYF. DNA of the CDR3: TGTGCCAGCAGCTTAACAGAAACAGGGGCCCCCGCTGGAAACACCATATATTTT.

The chain joins TRBV5-1 to TRBJ2-7, with TRBD1 matching 10 bases. The ends lost 4 bases at V and 7 bases at J; junction bases unmatched: 11. The CDR3 runs to 15 residues. CDR1 and CDR2 from the germline V gene are SGHRS and YFSETQ. Here the CDR3 DNA reads TGCGCCAGCAGCCCTACGACAGGGGGCGCGGGGGAGCAGTACTTC. Amino acids: CASSPTTGGAGEQYF. Complete variable domain (other parts from reference TRBV5-1 and TRBJ2-7): KAGVTQTPRYLIKTRGQQVTLSCSPISGHRSVSWYQQTPGQGLQFLFEYFSETQRNKGNFPGRFSGRQFSNSRSEMNVSTLELGDSALYLCASSPTTGGAGEQYFGPGTRLTVT.

The count of this clone is one. The chain employs TRBV7-2 and TRBJ1-5; 7 bases are a match to TRBD1. CDR1 and CDR2 (germline): SGHTA, FQGNSA. The CDR3 runs to 14 residues. V was pared by 4 bases and J by 9 bases, with 9 bases of the junction left unmatched. The CDR3 coding sequence is TGTGCCAGCAGCTCGGACAGTCAGGGGGGGCCCCAGCATTTT. Its protein is CASSSDSQGGPQHF.

The V call is TRBV7-2, the J call TRBJ2-3; D not certain. Trimming removed 2 bases from V and 2 bases from J, with 5 bases in between. CDR1 and CDR2 (germline): SGHTA, FQGNSA. The length of the CDR3 is 13 residues. CDR3 loop: CASSLSSTDTQYF. The DNA for the CDR3 is TGTGCCAGCAGCTTAAGTTCCACAGATACGCAGTATTTT.

The CDR3 DNA reads TGTGCCAGCAGTGAAAGTGCGGTATGGGCTTTCTTT. Translating it yields CASSESAVWAFF. The J gene is TRBJ1-1, the V gene TRBV2, with D unresolved. Germline CDR1 reads SNHLY; CDR2 reads FYNNEI. The V gene lost 2 bases and the J gene lost 11 bases, with 12 bases spanning the gap. The CDR3 runs 12 residues.

V is TRBV18 and J is TRBJ2-7; D is perhaps TRBD2 (6 bases). The CDR3 has 15 amino acids. Germline V lookup: CDR1 KGHSH, CDR2 LQKENI. Trimming removed 1 base from V and 7 bases from J, with 17 bases in between. The CDR3 DNA is TGTGCCAGCTCACCACGGGGCGGGGTCACGGGAGAGCAGTACTTC. Translation gives CASSPRGGVTGEQYF. Drawing the rest from reference TRBV18 and TRBJ2-7, the complete variable domain is NAGVMQNPRHLVRRRGQEARLRCSPMKGHSHVYWYRQLPEEGLKFMVYLQKENIIDESGMPKERFSAEFPKEGPSILRIQQVVRGDSAAYFCASSPRGGVTGEQYFGPGTRLTVT.

The chain recombines TRBV4-3 with TRBJ1-4; D unresolved. The CDR3 consists of 14 residues. Germline V CDR1 and CDR2: LGHNA, YSLEER. Deletions cut 0 bases from V and 8 bases from J, with 10 bases between. CDR3: CASSQDNEGEKLFF. Written as DNA, the CDR3 is TGCGCCAGCAGCCAAGATAATGAGGGAGAAAAACTGTTTTTT.

J is TRBJ1-4 and V is TRBV19; 8 nucleotides line up with TRBD1. J lost 7 bases, V lost 5 bases, and 6 bases had no gene match. CDR1 and CDR2 (germline): LNHDA, SQIVND (reference sequence). CDR3 length equals 14 residues. In nucleotides, the CDR3 is TGTGCCAGTAGTCGGACAGGGATAACTGAAAAACTGTTTTTT. Translated, it gives CASSRTGITEKLFF.